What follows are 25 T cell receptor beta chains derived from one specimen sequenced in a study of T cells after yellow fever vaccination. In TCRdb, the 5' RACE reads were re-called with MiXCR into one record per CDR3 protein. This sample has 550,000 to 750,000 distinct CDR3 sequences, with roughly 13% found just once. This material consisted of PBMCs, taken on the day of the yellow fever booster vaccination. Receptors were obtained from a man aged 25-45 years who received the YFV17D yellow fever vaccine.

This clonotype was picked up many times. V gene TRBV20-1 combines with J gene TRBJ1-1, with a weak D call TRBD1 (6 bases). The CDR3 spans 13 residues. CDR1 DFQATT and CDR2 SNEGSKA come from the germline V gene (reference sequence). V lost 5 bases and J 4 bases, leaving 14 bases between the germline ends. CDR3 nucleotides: TGCAGTGCTGGGGGGGGCGCGGTCACTGAAGCTTTCTTT. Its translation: CSAGGGAVTEAFF.

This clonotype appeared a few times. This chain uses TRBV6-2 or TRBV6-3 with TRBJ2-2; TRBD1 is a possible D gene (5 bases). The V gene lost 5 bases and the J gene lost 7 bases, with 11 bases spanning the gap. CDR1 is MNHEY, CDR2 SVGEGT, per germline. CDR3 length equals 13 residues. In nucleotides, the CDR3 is TGTGCCAGCAGTCCCCAGGGTATCGGGGAGCTGTTTTTT. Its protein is CASSPQGIGELFF.

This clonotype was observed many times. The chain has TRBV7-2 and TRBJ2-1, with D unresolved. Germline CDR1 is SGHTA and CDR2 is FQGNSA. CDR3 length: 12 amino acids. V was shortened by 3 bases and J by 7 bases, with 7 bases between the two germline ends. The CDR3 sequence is CASSFSWNEQFF. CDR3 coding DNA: TGTGCCAGCAGCTTTAGTTGGAATGAGCAGTTCTTC.

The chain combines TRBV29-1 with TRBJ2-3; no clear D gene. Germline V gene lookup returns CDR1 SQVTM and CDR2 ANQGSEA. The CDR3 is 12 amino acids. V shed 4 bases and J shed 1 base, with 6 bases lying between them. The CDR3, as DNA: TGCAGCGTTGTCCCTGGCACAGATACGCAGTATTTT. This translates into CSVVPGTDTQYF.

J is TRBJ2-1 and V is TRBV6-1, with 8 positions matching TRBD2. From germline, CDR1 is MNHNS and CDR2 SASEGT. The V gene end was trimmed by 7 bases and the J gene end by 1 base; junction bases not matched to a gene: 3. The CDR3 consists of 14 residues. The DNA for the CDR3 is TGTGCCAGCACCAGCGGGGGTTCCTACAATGAGCAGTTCTTC. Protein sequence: CASTSGGSYNEQFF.

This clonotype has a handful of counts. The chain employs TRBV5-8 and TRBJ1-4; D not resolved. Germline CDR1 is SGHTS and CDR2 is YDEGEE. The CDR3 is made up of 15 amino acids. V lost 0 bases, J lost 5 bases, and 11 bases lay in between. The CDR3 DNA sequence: TGTGCCAGCAGCTTGGAGGGCAGGCCGAATGAAAAACTGTTTTTT. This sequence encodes CASSLEGRPNEKLFF.

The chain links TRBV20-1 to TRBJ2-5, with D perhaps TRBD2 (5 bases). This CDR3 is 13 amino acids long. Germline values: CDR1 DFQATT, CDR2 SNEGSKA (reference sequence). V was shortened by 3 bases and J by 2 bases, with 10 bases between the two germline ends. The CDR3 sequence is CSASIGNQETQYF. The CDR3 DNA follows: TGCAGTGCTAGCATCGGGAATCAAGAGACCCAGTACTTC.

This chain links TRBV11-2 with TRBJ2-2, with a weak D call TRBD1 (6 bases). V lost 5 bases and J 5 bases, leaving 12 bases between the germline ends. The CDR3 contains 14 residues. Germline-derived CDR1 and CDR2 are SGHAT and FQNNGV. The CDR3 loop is CASSPDQGTGELFF. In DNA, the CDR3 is TGTGCCAGCAGCCCAGACCAGGGGACCGGGGAGCTGTTTTTT.

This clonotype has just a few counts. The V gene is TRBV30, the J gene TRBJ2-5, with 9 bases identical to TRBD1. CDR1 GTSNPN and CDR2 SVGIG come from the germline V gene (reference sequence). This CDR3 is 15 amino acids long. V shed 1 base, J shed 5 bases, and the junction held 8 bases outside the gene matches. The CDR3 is CAWSATGTGWETQYF. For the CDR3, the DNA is TGTGCCTGGAGTGCCACCGGGACAGGGTGGGAGACCCAGTACTTC. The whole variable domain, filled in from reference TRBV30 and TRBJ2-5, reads SQTIHQWPATLVQPVGSPLSLECTVEGTSNPNLYWYRQAAGRGLQLLFYSVGIGQISSEVPQNLSASRPQDRQFILSSKKLLLSDSGFYLCAWSATGTGWETQYFGPGTRLLVL.

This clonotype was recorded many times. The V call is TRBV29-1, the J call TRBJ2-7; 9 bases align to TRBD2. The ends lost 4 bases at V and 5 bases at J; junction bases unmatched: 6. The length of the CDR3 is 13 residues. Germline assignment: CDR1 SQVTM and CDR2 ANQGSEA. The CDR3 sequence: CSVVVLAGNEQYF. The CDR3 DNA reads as TGCAGCGTTGTTGTGCTAGCGGGGAACGAGCAGTACTTC.

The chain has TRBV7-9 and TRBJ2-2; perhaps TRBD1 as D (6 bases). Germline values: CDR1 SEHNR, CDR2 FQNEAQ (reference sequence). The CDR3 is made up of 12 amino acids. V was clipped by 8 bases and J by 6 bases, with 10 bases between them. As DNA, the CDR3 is TGTGCCAGCCTCACAGGGCCCGGGGAGCTGTTTTTT. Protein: CASLTGPGELFF.

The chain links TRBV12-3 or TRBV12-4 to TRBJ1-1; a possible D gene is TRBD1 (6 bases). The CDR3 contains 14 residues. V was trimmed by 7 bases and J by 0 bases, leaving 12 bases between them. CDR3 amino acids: CASKQQGVNTEAFF. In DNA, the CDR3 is TGTGCCAGCAAGCAACAGGGTGTGAACACTGAAGCTTTCTTT.

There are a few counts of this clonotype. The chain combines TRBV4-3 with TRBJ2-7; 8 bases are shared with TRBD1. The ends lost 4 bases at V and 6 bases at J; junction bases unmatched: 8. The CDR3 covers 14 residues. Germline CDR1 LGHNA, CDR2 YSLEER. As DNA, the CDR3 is TGCGCCAGCAGCCCTGAGACAGGGGCGGGCGAGCAGTACTTC. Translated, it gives CASSPETGAGEQYF.

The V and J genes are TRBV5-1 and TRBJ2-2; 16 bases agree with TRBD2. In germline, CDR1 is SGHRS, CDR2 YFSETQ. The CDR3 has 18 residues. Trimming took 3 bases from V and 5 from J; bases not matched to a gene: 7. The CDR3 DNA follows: TGCGCCAGCAGCTCCTCAGAGGGACTAGCGGGAGGGACCGGGGAGCTGTTTTTT. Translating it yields CASSSSEGLAGGTGELFF.

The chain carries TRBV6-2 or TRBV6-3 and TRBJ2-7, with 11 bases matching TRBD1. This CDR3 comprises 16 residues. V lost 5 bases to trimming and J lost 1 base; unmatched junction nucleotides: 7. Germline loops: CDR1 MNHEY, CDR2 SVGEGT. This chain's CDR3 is CASSLLGQGASYEQYF. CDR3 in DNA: TGTGCCAGCAGTCTCCTCGGACAGGGGGCGTCCTACGAGCAGTACTTC.

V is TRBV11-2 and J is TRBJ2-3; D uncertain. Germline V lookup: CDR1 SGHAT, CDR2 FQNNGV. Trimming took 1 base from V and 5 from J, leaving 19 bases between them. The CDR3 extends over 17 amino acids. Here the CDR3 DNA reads TGTGCCAGCAGCTTAGTGGTAGCTCAGAAGGGTGGAGATACGCAGTATTTT. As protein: CASSLVVAQKGGDTQYF.

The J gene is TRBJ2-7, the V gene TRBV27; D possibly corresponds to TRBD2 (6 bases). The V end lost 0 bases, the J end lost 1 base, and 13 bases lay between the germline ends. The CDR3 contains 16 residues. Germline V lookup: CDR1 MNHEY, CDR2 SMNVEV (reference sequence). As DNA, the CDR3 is TGTGCCAGCAGTTTATCGGGGTCGGGAGTATCCTACGAGCAGTACTTC. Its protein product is CASSLSGSGVSYEQYF.

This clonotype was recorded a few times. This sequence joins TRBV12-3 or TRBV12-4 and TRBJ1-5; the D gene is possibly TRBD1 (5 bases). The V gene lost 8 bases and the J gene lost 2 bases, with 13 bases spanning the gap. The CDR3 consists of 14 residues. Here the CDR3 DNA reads TGTGCCAGCCAGGGAGAGTTTGGCAATCAGCCCCAGCATTTT. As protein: CASQGEFGNQPQHF.

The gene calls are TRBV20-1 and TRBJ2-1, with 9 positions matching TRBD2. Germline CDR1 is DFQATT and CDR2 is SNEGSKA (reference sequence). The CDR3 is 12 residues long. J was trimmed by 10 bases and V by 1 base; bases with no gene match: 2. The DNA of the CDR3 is TGCAGTGCTAGAGGGACTAGCGAGGAGCAGTTCTTC. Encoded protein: CSARGTSEEQFF.

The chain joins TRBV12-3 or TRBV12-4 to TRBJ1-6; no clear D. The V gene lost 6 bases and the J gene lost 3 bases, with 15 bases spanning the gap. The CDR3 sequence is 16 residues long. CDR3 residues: CASSPTDLNYNSPLHF. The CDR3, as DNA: TGTGCCAGCAGCCCCACTGACCTGAACTATAATTCACCCCTCCACTTT.

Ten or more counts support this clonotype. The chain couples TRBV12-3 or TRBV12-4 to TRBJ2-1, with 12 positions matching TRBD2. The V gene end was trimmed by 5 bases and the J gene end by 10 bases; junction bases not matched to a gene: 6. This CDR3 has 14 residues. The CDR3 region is CASSRLAGGSEQFF. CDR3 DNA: TGTGCCAGCAGTCGGCTAGCGGGGGGGAGCGAGCAGTTCTTC.

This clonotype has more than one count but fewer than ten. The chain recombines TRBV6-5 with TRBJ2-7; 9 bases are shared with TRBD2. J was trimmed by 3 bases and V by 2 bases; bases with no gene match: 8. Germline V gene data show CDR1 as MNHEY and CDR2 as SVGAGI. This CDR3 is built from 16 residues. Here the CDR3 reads CASSYILTSGHYEQYF. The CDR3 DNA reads TGTGCCAGCAGTTACATCCTGACTAGCGGTCACTACGAGCAGTACTTC.

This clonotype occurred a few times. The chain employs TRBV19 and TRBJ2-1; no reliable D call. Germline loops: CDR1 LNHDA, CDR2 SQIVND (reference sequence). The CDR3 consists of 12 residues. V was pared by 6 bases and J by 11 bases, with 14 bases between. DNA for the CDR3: TGTGCCAGTAGAGGTGTCACGGTACAGCAGTTCTTC. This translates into CASRGVTVQQFF.

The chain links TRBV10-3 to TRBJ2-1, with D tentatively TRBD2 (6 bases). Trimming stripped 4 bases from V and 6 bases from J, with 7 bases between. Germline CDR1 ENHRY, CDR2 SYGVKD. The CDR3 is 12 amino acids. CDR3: CAISAGVNEQFF. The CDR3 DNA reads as TGTGCCATCAGTGCGGGGGTCAATGAGCAGTTCTTC.

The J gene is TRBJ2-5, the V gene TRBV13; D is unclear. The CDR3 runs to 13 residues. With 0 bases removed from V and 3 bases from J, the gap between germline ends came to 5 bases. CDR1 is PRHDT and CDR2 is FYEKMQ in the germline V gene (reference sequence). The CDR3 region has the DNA TGTGCCAGCAGCTTAGGCCCTGAAGAGACCCAGTACTTC. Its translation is CASSLGPEETQYF.